The 29 T cell receptor beta chains below were found in one sample sequenced in a study of CD8+CD57+ T cells in acquired aplastic anemia. Profiling of TCR beta VDJ combinations and CDR3 sequences used genomic DNA as template. Each CDR3 protein gets one entry after TCRdb re-called the reads with MiXCR. Altogether 120,000 or so distinct CDR3 sequences are present, about 40% being singletons, with the ten largest covering about 3%. For sequencing, patients were chosen who had shown expansion of CD8+CD57+ cells by flow cytometry. Source material: sorted CD4+, CD8+, or CD8+CD57+ T cells (not recorded which) from PBMCs. The receptors derive from a human donor with aplastic anemia.

In its sample, this clonotype was seen a few times. CDR3 in DNA: TGTGCCACCAGCGTAACTAGCGGGGTCGGGCCGACGCAGTATTTT. This translates into CATSVTSGVGPTQYF. The chain uses TRBV15 and TRBJ2-3, with TRBD2 identical over 10 bases. This CDR3 spans 15 amino acids. V lost 5 bases to trimming and J lost 9 bases; unmatched junction nucleotides: 11. Germline V CDR1 and CDR2: LNHNV, YYDKDF (reference sequence). The full variable domain, its missing parts supplied by reference TRBV15 and TRBJ2-3, is DAMVIQNPRYQVTQFGKPVTLSCSQTLNHNVMYWYQQKSSQAPKLLFHYYDKDFNNEADTPDNFQSRRPNTSFCFLDIRSPGLGDTAMYLCATSVTSGVGPTQYFGPGTRLTVL.

The V gene is TRBV4-2, the J gene TRBJ2-1; 8 bases are shared with TRBD2. Looked up from germline, CDR1 is LGHNA and CDR2 is YNFKEQ. The CDR3 is made up of 16 amino acids. The trim removed 5 bases at V and 2 bases at J, leaving 8 bases unmatched. The CDR3 region has the DNA TGTGCCAGCAGCGGGGGACTAGGGGGTGCCTACAATGAGCAGTTCTTC. Its translation: CASSGGLGGAYNEQFF.

As regards this clonotype: A read error may explain this, as a much larger clone is one base away. J is TRBJ2-5 and V is TRBV5-4; D may be TRBD2 (5 bases). Per germline, CDR1 SGHNT and CDR2 YYREEE (reference sequence). This CDR3 contains 16 residues. In DNA, the CDR3 is TGTGCCAGCAGCTTGGATCGGGGTGGGAACCAAGAGACCCAGCACTTC. This encodes CASSLDRGGNQETQHF.

The chain uses TRBV9 and TRBJ1-4; a weak D match, TRBD1 (5 bases). The CDR3 has 15 amino acids. V was cut by 5 bases and J by 8 bases, with 19 bases left in between. From germline, CDR1 is SGDLS and CDR2 YYNGEE. The CDR3 loop is CASSGRDGGYEKLFF. The CDR3 DNA reads TGTGCCAGCAGTGGCCGGGACGGGGGATACGAAAAACTGTTTTTT.

Concerning this clonotype: The junction departs from the called germline gene at one end, perhaps through a read error. This chain uses TRBV4-3 with TRBJ1-1; possibly TRBD1 for D (6 bases). The CDR3 spans 16 residues. Germline-derived CDR1 and CDR2 are LGHNA and YSLEER. CDR3 region: CAGSQGLQGRGTEAFF. CDR3 bases: TGCGCCGGCAGCCAAGGCCTACAGGGAAGGGGCACTGAAGCTTTCTTT.

This clonotype was observed many times. This chain connects TRBV12-3 or TRBV12-4 to TRBJ1-6, with D uncertain. The CDR3 covers 13 residues. V was shortened by 4 bases and J by 14 bases, with 15 bases between the two germline ends. The CDR3 protein is CASSSAIYGALHF. Written as DNA, the CDR3 is TGTGCCAGCAGTTCAGCGATTTACGGGGCCCTCCACTTT.

The rearrangement joins TRBV5-1 to TRBJ2-7; D not certain. Germline assignment: CDR1 SGHRS and CDR2 YFSETQ. This CDR3 spans 14 amino acids. The V end lost 3 bases, the J end lost 0 bases, and 10 bases lay between the germline ends. CDR3 amino acids: CASSYGTSSYEQYF. The CDR3, as DNA: TGCGCCAGCAGCTACGGCACGAGCTCCTACGAGCAGTACTTC. Full variable domain (missing parts from reference TRBV5-1 and TRBJ2-7): KAGVTQTPRYLIKTRGQQVTLSCSPISGHRSVSWYQQTPGQGLQFLFEYFSETQRNKGNFPGRFSGRQFSNSRSEMNVSTLELGDSALYLCASSYGTSSYEQYFGPGTRLTVT.

V usage is TRBV19 and J usage is TRBJ1-2; no clear D. The CDR3 length is 14 residues. V dropped 6 bases and J dropped 0 bases, with 11 bases sitting between them. Germline CDR1 and CDR2: LNHDA and SQIVND (reference sequence). CDR3 sequence reads: CASRKDGANYGYTF. CDR3 nucleotide sequence: TGTGCCAGTAGGAAGGACGGAGCTAACTATGGCTACACCTTC.

This chain joins TRBV15 and TRBJ1-1, with 9 bases identical to TRBD1. From germline, CDR1 is LNHNV and CDR2 YYDKDF (reference sequence). The CDR3 sequence is 14 residues long. J was trimmed by 6 bases and V by 5 bases; bases with no gene match: 7. The CDR3 sequence is CATSWGTGRAEAFF. The CDR3 DNA reads TGTGCCACCAGCTGGGGGACAGGGAGGGCTGAAGCTTTCTTT.

This clonotype was picked up many times. CDR3 amino acids: CASSISPGNNQPQHF. The DNA of the CDR3 is TGTGCCAGTAGTATTTCGCCGGGTAACAATCAGCCCCAGCATTTT. V usage is TRBV19 and J usage is TRBJ1-5, with no clear D. Germline V CDR1 and CDR2: LNHDA, SQIVND (reference sequence). Trimming took 3 bases from V and 3 from J, leaving 12 bases between them. CDR3 length equals 15 residues. Supplemented by reference TRBV19 and TRBJ1-5, the full variable domain reads DGGITQSPKYLFRKEGQNVTLSCEQNLNHDAMYWYRQDPGQGLRLIYYSQIVNDFQKGDIAEGYSVSREKKESFPLTVTSAQKNPTAFYLCASSISPGNNQPQHFGDGTRLSIL.

This clonotype was detected only a few times. V is TRBV24-1 and J is TRBJ2-5; D not resolved. This CDR3 spans 13 amino acids. Germline V lookup: CDR1 KGHDR, CDR2 SFDVKD. V lost 7 bases and J lost 0, with 8 bases in between. The CDR3 region is CATSESYQETQYF. The DNA for the CDR3 is TGTGCCACCAGCGAGTCCTACCAAGAGACCCAGTACTTC.

The V gene is TRBV5-4, the J gene TRBJ2-1, with 12 bases that match TRBD2. The CDR3 has 19 residues. The V and J ends lost 0 bases and 6 bases, in that order; junction bases with no gene match: 13. Germline CDR1 is SGHNT and CDR2 is YYREEE (reference sequence). DNA of the CDR3: TGTGCCAGCAGCTTGGTCTTCCTAGCGGGGGGGCCAATGGGCAATGAGCAGTTCTTC. Its translation: CASSLVFLAGGPMGNEQFF.

This clonotype showed up many times. The V and J genes are TRBV6-1 and TRBJ1-1; possibly TRBD1 for D (5 bases). This CDR3 contains 14 residues. The V end lost 1 base, the J end lost 11 bases, and 17 bases lay between the germline ends. Germline values: CDR1 MNHNS, CDR2 SASEGT. CDR3 DNA sequence: TGTGCCAGCAGTGAAGTGGGGACTAACGGAGGGGCTTTCTTT. It specifies CASSEVGTNGGAFF.

This clonotype appeared many times. The rearrangement links TRBV3-1 to TRBJ1-5; unclear D gene. Trimming stripped 1 base from V and 3 bases from J, with 10 bases between. Germline V gene data show CDR1 as LGHDT and CDR2 as YNNKEL (reference sequence). This CDR3 spans 15 amino acids. CDR3 amino acids: CASSQGGSNNQPQHF. In DNA, the CDR3 is TGTGCCAGCAGCCAAGGAGGGTCGAACAATCAGCCCCAGCATTTT.

As regards this clonotype: At one end the junction does not follow the germline gene, possibly because of a read error. The rearrangement links TRBV12-3 or TRBV12-4 to TRBJ1-3; D is ambiguous. The CDR3 is made up of 15 amino acids. This chain's CDR3 is CASSSAQTDGNTTYF. CDR3 in DNA: TGTGCCAGCAGTTCGGCCCAGACGGATGGAAACACCACATATTTT.

The table lists this clonotype with many counts. The V call is TRBV7-3, the J call TRBJ1-1; no clear D gene. CDR1 is SGHTA and CDR2 is FQGTGA in the germline V gene. V gave up 5 bases and J gave up 1 base, with 8 bases separating them. The CDR3 spans 13 residues. The CDR3 DNA follows: TGTGCCAGCAGCCCCAACTCGAACACTGAAGCTTTCTTT. Its translation is CASSPNSNTEAFF. Full variable domain (missing parts from reference TRBV7-3 and TRBJ1-1): GAGVSQTPSNKVTEKGKYVELRCDPISGHTALYWYRQSLGQGPEFLIYFQGTGAADDSGLPNDRFFAVRPEGSVSTLKIQRTERGDSAVYLCASSPNSNTEAFFGQGTRLTVV.

This clonotype was picked up many times. J is TRBJ2-1 and V is TRBV11-3; no firm D call. CDR1 and CDR2 from the germline V gene are SGHNT and YENEEA. The CDR3 extends over 13 amino acids. Deletions cut 2 bases from V and 4 bases from J, with 6 bases between. The DNA of the CDR3 is TGTGCCAGCAGCTTACCCCCGTACAATGAGCAGTTCTTC. It is translated as CASSLPPYNEQFF.

The V call is TRBV20-1, the J call TRBJ1-2; TRBD1 agrees at 9 bases. The germline V gene has CDR1 DFQATT and CDR2 SNEGSKA (reference sequence). V was pared by 2 bases and J by 5 bases, with 12 bases of the junction left unmatched. This CDR3 spans 16 amino acids. The chain's CDR3 is CSARTPTGGSTYGYTF. The CDR3, as DNA: TGCAGTGCTAGAACTCCGACAGGGGGATCCACATATGGCTACACCTTC.

In the case of this clonotype: A much larger clone differs by one base, so this may be a read error. This chain joins TRBV27 and TRBJ2-1; no firm D call. Germline V gene sequence: CDR1 MNHEY, CDR2 SMNVEV (reference sequence). The CDR3 extends over 12 amino acids. V shed 3 bases and J shed 9 bases, with 9 bases lying between them. CDR3 in DNA: TGTGCCAGCAGTTTCGCCCGAATTGAGCAGTTCTTC. This gives the protein CASSFARIEQFF.

This clonotype was seen a few times. A read error may account for a junction end that differs from germline. The V and J genes are TRBV3-1 and TRBJ1-2, with D unresolved. Germline CDR1 LGHDT, CDR2 YNNKEL (reference sequence). This CDR3 has 15 residues. In DNA, the CDR3 is TGTGCCAGCGGCCAAAAAGCAGGCTCTCTCTATGGCTACACCTTC. This sequence encodes CASGQKAGSLYGYTF.

V gene TRBV28 combines with J gene TRBJ2-1; D gene uncertain. V was cut by 7 bases and J by 5 bases, with 12 bases left in between. Per the germline V gene, CDR1 is MDHEN and CDR2 is SYDVKM. This CDR3 has 13 residues. The CDR3 region is CASTIVGDNEQFF. Written as DNA, the CDR3 is TGTGCCAGCACCATCGTTGGCGACAATGAGCAGTTCTTC.

In this sample, this clonotype turned up many times. The genes are TRBV20-1 and TRBJ2-3; the D is unclear. V lost 2 bases and J 4 bases, leaving 13 bases between the germline ends. Germline CDR1 and CDR2: DFQATT and SNEGSKA (reference sequence). The CDR3 sequence is 14 residues long. This CDR3 reads CSARSASVSDTQYF. Written as DNA, the CDR3 is TGCAGTGCTAGATCTGCGAGCGTCTCAGATACGCAGTATTTT.

As to this clonotype: This could be a read error, since a much larger clone is one nucleotide away. V usage is TRBV19 and J usage is TRBJ1-2, with D maybe TRBD1 (5 bases). The V end was cut by 11 bases, the J end by 7 bases, with 20 bases between. This CDR3 region has 13 residues. Germline CDR1 LNHDA, CDR2 SQIVND (reference sequence). The DNA for the CDR3 is TGTGCCTGGGGCCAGGACCGGGAAATTGGCTACACCTTC. Translation gives CAWGQDREIGYTF.

The J gene is TRBJ2-7, the V gene TRBV10-3, with TRBD1 identical over 7 bases. The CDR3 is 16 residues long. Germline V lookup: CDR1 ENHRY, CDR2 SYGVKD. With 5 bases clipped from V and 2 bases from J, the junction kept 12 bases outside the gene matches. CDR3 loop: CAISSPTGWNPYEQYF. As DNA, the CDR3 is TGTGCCATCAGTAGCCCGACAGGGTGGAACCCCTACGAGCAGTACTTC.

In this sample, this clonotype turned up many times. The chain recombines TRBV20-1 with TRBJ2-1; 10 bases are shared with TRBD2. Germline V gives CDR1 DFQATT, CDR2 SNEGSKA (reference sequence). This CDR3 spans 14 amino acids. J gave up 2 bases and V 3 bases, and 1 base lay outside the gene matches. CDR3 amino acids: CSASLAGAYNEQFF. DNA of the CDR3: TGCAGTGCTAGTCTAGCGGGGGCCTACAATGAGCAGTTCTTC.

This clonotype has at least ten counts. One end of the junction does not line up with germline, which may come from a read error. This chain joins TRBV27 and TRBJ2-7; the D gene is possibly TRBD2 (6 bases). The germline V gene encodes CDR1 MNHEY and CDR2 SMNVEV (reference sequence). The CDR3 runs 8 residues. The CDR3 loop reads CATPGLLF. CDR3 in DNA: TGTGCCACCCCCGGACTACTCTTC.

This clonotype was counted many times. The chain joins TRBV20-1 to TRBJ1-4, with D perhaps matching TRBD1 (6 bases). The CDR3 runs 14 residues. The germline V and J ends were trimmed by 6 bases and 4 bases, with 15 bases remaining between them. Per the germline V gene, CDR1 is DFQATT and CDR2 is SNEGSKA (reference sequence). CDR3 residues: CSAPTGYGNEKLFF. The CDR3 nucleotides read TGCAGTGCACCAACAGGGTATGGTAATGAAAAACTGTTTTTT.

The DNA of the CDR3 is TGTGCCAGCAGCGTAGACAGGGATGGATCCGAGCAGTACTTC. This translates into CASSVDRDGSEQYF. J is TRBJ2-7 and V is TRBV9, with D perhaps TRBD1 (6 bases). The germline gives CDR1 SGDLS, CDR2 YYNGEE. The CDR3 spans 14 residues. V was clipped by 0 bases and J by 6 bases, with 13 bases between them.

This chain links TRBV5-6 with TRBJ2-1, with D possibly being TRBD1 (6 bases). The CDR3 runs 16 residues. The germline V gene has CDR1 SGHDT and CDR2 YYEEEE. Trimming took off 6 bases at V and 4 bases at J, with 20 bases between the two ends. The chain's CDR3 is CASTPFLGQTYNEQFF. CDR3 sequence (DNA): TGTGCCAGCACCCCCTTTCTCGGACAGACTTACAATGAGCAGTTCTTC.